Listed below are T cell receptor beta chains from one sample, sequenced in a study of beta chain features in type 1 diabetes. TCRdb's table, derived via immunoSEQ multiplex PCR, lists solely in-frame clones and lacks some. The sample consists of approximately 600,000 clones, about an eighth of them appearing once. Sequencing was done on a sample of naive CD4+ T cells from blood. The receptor set was obtained from a young man with type 1 diabetes. CDR3s include the opening cysteine and the closing phenylalanine or tryptophan. The D gene is left open where the match is weak. Size is omitted from some rows. Given values are once, few, many or a class for expanded clones.

clone_size	v_call	j_call	d_call	cdr3_length	cdr3_aa	cdr3_nt
few	TRBV25-1	TRBJ1-1	TRBD1	14	CASIQGGQGGEAFF	TGTGCCAGCATCCAGGGGGGACAGGGGGGTGAAGCTTTCTTT
few	TRBV4-2	TRBJ1-1	-	15	CASSLWVQTNTEAFF	TGTGCCAGCAGCCTATGGGTGCAGACCAACACTGAAGCTTTCTTT
few	TRBV2	TRBJ2-1	-	16	CASSYFGGSSYNEQFF	TGTGCCAGCAGTTACTTCGGGGGAAGCTCCTACAATGAGCAGTTCTTC
-	TRBV6-5	TRBJ2-7	-	15	CASSYSGASSYEQYF	TGTGCCAGCAGCTATAGCGGTGCCAGCTCCTACGAGCAGTACTTC
few	TRBV4-3	TRBJ2-2	-	13	CASSQDRRGELFF	TGCGCCAGCAGCCAAGATAGACGGGGGGAGCTGTTTTTT
few	TRBV5-6	TRBJ2-5	-	14	CASSFAGLRETQYF	TGTGCCAGCAGCTTTGCGGGGCTACGGGAGACCCAGTACTTC
-	TRBV7-2	TRBJ2-5	-	14	CASSLDGGQETQYF	TGTGCCAGCAGCTTAGACGGGGGCCAAGAGACCCAGTACTTC
-	TRBV28	TRBJ1-2	-	17	CASISAGHQNLPFGYTF	TGTGCCAGCATCTCCGCGGGACACCAAAACCTCCCCTTTGGCTACACCTTC
-	TRBV28	TRBJ1-2	-	11	CQSGSNYGYTF	TGTCAGTCAGGTTCCAACTATGGCTACACCTTC
-	TRBV19	TRBJ1-5	TRBD1	13	CASRQTGGKPQHF	TGTGCCAGTAGGCAGACAGGGGGCAAGCCCCAGCATTTT
-	TRBV7-2	TRBJ2-7	TRBD2	14	CASSHSSGGSEQYF	TGTGCCAGCAGCCACAGCTCCGGGGGGAGTGAGCAGTACTTC
-	TRBV6-5	TRBJ1-6	-	15	CASSGPDSYNSPLHF	TGTGCCAGCAGTGGACCGGACAGCTATAATTCACCCCTCCACTTT
-	TRBV27	TRBJ2-1	TRBD2	18	CASSQRRTSGRHYNEQFF	TGTGCCAGCAGTCAGCGACGGACTAGCGGGAGGCACTACAATGAGCAGTTCTTC
-	TRBV4-3	TRBJ2-7	-	14	CASSQDRVGREQYF	TGCGCCAGCAGCCAAGATCGGGTGGGCAGAGAGCAGTACTTC
few	TRBV29-1	TRBJ2-3	-	15	CSVARTATSTDTQYF	TGCAGCGTTGCTCGGACAGCCACTAGCACAGATACGCAGTATTTT
few	TRBV6-5	TRBJ1-5	TRBD1	16	CASSYADRGFDQPQHF	TGTGCCAGCAGTTACGCGGACAGGGGTTTCGATCAGCCCCAGCATTTT
once	TRBV28	TRBJ1-2	-	14	CASSSEQGNYGYTF	TGTGCCAGCAGTTCTGAACAGGGTAACTATGGCTACACCTTC
-	TRBV19	TRBJ1-1	-	10	CATKNTEAFF	TGTGCCACGAAGAACACTGAAGCTTTCTTT
-	TRBV5-6	TRBJ2-2	TRBD1	17	CASSMLDRESFFGELFF	TGTGCCAGCAGCATGTTGGACAGGGAAAGTTTTTTCGGGGAGCTGTTTTTT
-	TRBV18	TRBJ2-2	-	15	CASSPRQENTGELFF	TGTGCCAGCTCACCCCGACAGGAGAACACCGGGGAGCTGTTTTTT
few	TRBV7-2	TRBJ2-1	TRBD1	15	CASRLRTGTYNEQFF	TGTGCCAGCAGATTGAGGACAGGAACCTACAATGAGCAGTTCTTC
few	TRBV30	TRBJ1-2	-	10	CAWNQGGYTF	TGTGCCTGGAATCAGGGAGGCTACACCTTC
-	TRBV18	TRBJ2-1	-	12	CASSGADNEQFF	TGTGCCAGCTCGGGGGCGGACAATGAGCAGTTCTTC
-	TRBV30	TRBJ1-4	-	13	CASHKGPGEKLFF	TGTGCCTCCCATAAGGGGCCAGGTGAAAAACTGTTTTTT
-	TRBV7-2	TRBJ2-3	TRBD1	14	CASSPRTGTDTQYF	TGTGCCAGCAGCCCGCGGACAGGAACAGATACGCAGTATTTT
-	TRBV10-2	TRBJ1-5	TRBD1	15	CASSDTGQGTQPQHF	TGCGCCAGCAGCGATACGGGACAGGGGACTCAGCCCCAGCATTTT